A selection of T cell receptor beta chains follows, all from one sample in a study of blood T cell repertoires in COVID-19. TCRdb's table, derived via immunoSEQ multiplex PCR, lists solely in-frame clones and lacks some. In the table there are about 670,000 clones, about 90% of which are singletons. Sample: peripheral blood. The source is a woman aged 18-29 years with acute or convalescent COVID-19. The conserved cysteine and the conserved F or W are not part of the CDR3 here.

CDR3: ASRPGSYGYT; V: TRBV2; J: TRBJ1-2; length: 10
CDR3: ASSTGYGYT; V: TRBV9; J: TRBJ1-2; length: 9
CDR3: ASSLEGGSPSYEQY; V: TRBV19; J: TRBJ2-7; length: 14
CDR3: ASSLDRGETEAF; V: TRBV7-2; J: TRBJ1-1; length: 12
CDR3: ASTSGYGYT; V: TRBV12-1; J: TRBJ1-2; length: 9
CDR3: ASSAGQGGEKLF; V: TRBV5-1; J: TRBJ1-4; length: 12
CDR3: ASTGGGVETQY; V: TRBV5-4; J: TRBJ2-5; length: 11
CDR3: ASRGGGHLGSPLH; V: TRBV19; J: TRBJ1-6; length: 13
CDR3: ASSQETGGPVDEQF; V: TRBV3-1/TRBV3-2; J: TRBJ2-1; length: 14
CDR3: ASSVAAGMISYGYT; V: TRBV9; J: TRBJ1-2; length: 14
CDR3: ASSFGTGNTIY; V: TRBV11-3; J: TRBJ1-3; length: 11
CDR3: AISVGLESNQPQH; V: TRBV10-3; J: TRBJ1-5; length: 13
CDR3: ASSHTGVMNTEAF; V: TRBV3-1/TRBV3-2; J: TRBJ1-1; length: 13
CDR3: ASSVGTGTGYT; V: TRBV5-4; J: TRBJ1-2; length: 11
CDR3: ASSQDQDFFVGGVGSYGYT; V: TRBV4-1; J: TRBJ1-2; length: 19